This paragraph reports one T cell receptor beta chain. Antigen: not known. This sample is drawn from a study of cytomegalovirus exposure and HLA in healthy donors. Study findings and constraints: In an earlier analysis, in about 530 donors, most V segments appeared productive either ~87% or ~30% of the time.

Primers for the PCR totalled 60 Vbeta and 13 Jbeta. This table comes from immunoSEQ multiplex PCR, and its TCRdb copy is limited to in-frame clones, with some not included. Among about 140,000 clones, about 61% were seen once, and the ten largest hold 1.8%. V shed 6 bases and J 4 bases; nucleotides not matched to a gene: 8. This CDR3 is 14 amino acids long. Germline CDR1 reads SQVTM; CDR2 reads ANQGSEA. This TCR was sampled from a male donor in good health and CMV-seronegative. Sequencing used PBMCs. The V and J genes are TRBV29-1 and TRBJ2-5; 10 nucleotides align to TRBD2. The CDR3 protein is CSVPTSGLGETQYF. CDR3 bases: TGCAGCGTCCCGACTAGCGGGTTGGGAGAGACCCAGTACTTC.